The source of this T cell receptor (beta chain) is a study of identical twins (dated by TCRdb to about 2016). Context from the whole study: To test whether fetal clonotypes persist, the study used deep sequencing on TCR alpha and beta repertoires from monozygotic twins, unrelated adults of various ages, and cord blood. Replicate twin experiments were performed at different times using different library preparation protocols to rule out contamination. Overall results and qualifications from the work: Abundant cord blood beta clonotypes carried fewer insertions; young adult naive repertoires showed a weaker similar trend, while memory repertoires showed none. Compared with coincidental sharing between unrelated individuals, an excess of low generation-probability sequences was observed among out-of-frame TCR alpha sequences shared between twins. Because the same donors could not be followed over many years, the conclusions depended on cross-sectional statistical analysis. The excess sharing between twins in beta out-of-frame sequences was weaker because fewer shared sequences reduced the signal-to-noise ratio. Invariant T cells such as MAIT and iNKT could partly confound zero-insertion analyses, though diverse VJ usage argued against this for most clonotypes. Recombination models systematically underestimated out-of-frame TCR alpha sharing in monozygotic twins but agreed with sharing between unrelated individuals.

Comment on this clonotype: The specificity of this receptor is unknown. No base quality information exists; no much larger clone differs at one position.

The library relied on 5' RACE. The run used an Illumina HiSeq 2000. Template switching introduced a universal primer binding site; the final cDNA contained a unique molecular identifier, enabling accurate counting of TCR cDNA molecules. Specific primers in the conserved constant-segment region were used to synthesize first-strand cDNA for TCR alpha and beta chains. Each cDNA library was double barcoded, with a SMART-Mk sample barcode plus Illumina barcodes, to control for contamination. TruSeq adapter sequences, together with Illumina sample barcodes, were added in two successive PCR steps. Sequencing of the TCR alpha and beta cDNA libraries was done on the Illumina HiSeq platform using custom primers. On the authors' methods: Raw reads were processed with MiGEC to extract unique molecular identifiers, and MiXCR was used to determine CDR3 positions. Recombination models were inferred per individual with the repgenHMM and IGoR tools using an EM algorithm. Shared clonotypes were analyzed with the tcR package in R, and sharing was normalized by the product of cloneset sizes. To study raw recombination without the effects of thymic and clonal selection, out-of-frame nonproductive sequences were analyzed. TCRdb reprocessed the public reads (quality trimming at Q25 with fastp, clone calling with MiXCR) and kept in-frame beta chains. For every CDR3 protein sequence, its rows merge into one entry that carries the most common genes and DNA. TCRdb's processing, not the authors', yielded these V and J calls. In this sample the table shows 350,000 to 450,000 distinct CDR3 sequences, around 20% of which occur a single time. Less than 15% of the sample is taken by the ten largest.

Every donor was a healthy Caucasian. Three unrelated non-twin adults were also sequenced: a male aged 18 to 30, a male aged 50 to 60 and a female aged 50 to 60. Using Miltenyi CD45RO+ enrichment and human naive T-cell isolation kits, memory (CD45RO+) and naive T cells were isolated from PBMC. Sequences SGHTA (CDR1) and FQGNSA (CDR2) are obtained from the germline V gene. V drops 3 bases and J drops 2 bases, leaving 10 bases in between. Taken from cysteine to phenylalanine, the CDR3 has 14 residues. The DNA shown is the 42-base CDR3, in frame from base 1. This TCR derives from a man aged 45-60 years in good health. Sequencing was done on a sample of naive T cells sorted from blood. The sample's cell subset or site label, decoded: cells isolated with a human naive T-cell isolation kit. This sequence uses TRBV7-2 and TRBJ2-5; the D gene is not confidently resolved. The nucleotide sequence reads as follows: TGTGCCAGCAGCTTGATGGCAGGACAAGAGACCCAGTACTTC. It codes for CASSLMAGQETQYF.